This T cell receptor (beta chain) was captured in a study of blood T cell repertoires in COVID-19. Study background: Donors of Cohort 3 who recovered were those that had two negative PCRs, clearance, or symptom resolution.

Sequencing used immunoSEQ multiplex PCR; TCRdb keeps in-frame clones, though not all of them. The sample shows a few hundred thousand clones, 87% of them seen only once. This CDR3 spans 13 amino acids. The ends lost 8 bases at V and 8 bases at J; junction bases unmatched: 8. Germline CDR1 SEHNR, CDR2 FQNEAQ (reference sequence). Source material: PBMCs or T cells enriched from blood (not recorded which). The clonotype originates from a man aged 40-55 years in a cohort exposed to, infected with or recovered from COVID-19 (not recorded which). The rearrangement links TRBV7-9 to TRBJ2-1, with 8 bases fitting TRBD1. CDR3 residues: CASPGTGTYEQFF. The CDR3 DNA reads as TGTGCCAGCCCCGGGACAGGTACCTATGAGCAGTTCTTC. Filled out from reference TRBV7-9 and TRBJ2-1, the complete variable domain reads DTGVSQNPRHKITKRGQNVTFRCDPISEHNRLYWYRQTLGQGPEFLTYFQNEAQLEKSRLLSDRFSAERPKGSFSTLEIQRTEQGDSAMYLCASPGTGTYEQFFGPGTRLTVL.